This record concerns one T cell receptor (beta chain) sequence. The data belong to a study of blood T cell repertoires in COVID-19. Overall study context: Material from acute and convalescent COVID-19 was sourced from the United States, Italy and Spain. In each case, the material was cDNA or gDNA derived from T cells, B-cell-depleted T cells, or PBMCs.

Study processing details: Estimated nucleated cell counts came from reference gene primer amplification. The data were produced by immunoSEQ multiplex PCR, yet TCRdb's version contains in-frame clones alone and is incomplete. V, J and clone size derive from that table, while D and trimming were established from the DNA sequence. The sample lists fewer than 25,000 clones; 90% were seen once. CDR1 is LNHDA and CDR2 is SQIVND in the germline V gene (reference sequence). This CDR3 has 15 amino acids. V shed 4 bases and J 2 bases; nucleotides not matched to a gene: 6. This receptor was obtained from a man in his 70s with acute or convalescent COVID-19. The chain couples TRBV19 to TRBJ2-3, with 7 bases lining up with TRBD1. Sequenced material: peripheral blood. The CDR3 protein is CASSKTGPNTDTQYF. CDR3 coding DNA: TGTGCCAGTAGTAAGACAGGGCCAAACACAGATACGCAGTATTTT.